The present TCR beta chain was sequenced within a study of blood T cell repertoires in COVID-19 (dated by TCRdb to the early 2020s). In terms of the full investigation: Collaborator samples came from the United States, Italy and Spain and covered acute and convalescent phases of COVID-19. Where available, HLA class I and class II types were taken from metadata supplied by the sample provider and were not determined by assay-based typing. A de-identified subject ID, COVID-19 status, age in years and sex were almost always included in the sample metadata. The samples were drawn from the first 160 participants of the ongoing ImmuneRACE study and from over a thousand subjects provided by 6 global collaborators. The repertoires were released in a freely available public database meant as a resource for research on the immune response to SARS-CoV-2. Deeply sampled blood TCRbeta repertoires from subjects exposed to, actively infected with, or recovered from COVID-19 were included in the dataset. The prospective study material was composed of cDNA or gDNA derived from T cells, B-cell-depleted T cells, or PBMCs.

TCRbeta CDR3 regions were amplified from genomic DNA using the immunoSEQ Assay, a bias-controlled multiplex PCR. The authors' analysis ran thus. Within the assay, amplification of reference gene primers was used to estimate how many nucleated cells each sample contained. To quantify the absolute abundance of each unique TCRbeta CDR3 rearrangement, sequence reads were collapsed and filtered. For each sample, productive Simpson clonality was calculated as the square root of Simpson's diversity index across productive rearrangements. TCRdb's version of the immuneACCESS table is confined to in-frame rearrangements and falls short of the full clone set. An unresolved V gene accounts for under half of the shortfall where checked; the remainder is of unknown origin. V, J and clone size were drawn from that table, and D and trimming were deduced from the DNA. This sample has under 300,000 clones in its table, and 85% to 95% of those were observed once. The top ten constitute 1.5% to 2% of the sample.

Overall study outcomes, separate from this receptor: The amount of clinical and demographic metadata varied by source and participant and was provided uncurated.

The germline V gene encodes CDR1 MNHEY and CDR2 SVGEGT. The CDR3 runs 14 residues from the cysteine to the phenylalanine. CDR3 DNA only is kept here, 42 bases in frame from base 1. Trimming at the junction amounts to 8 bases on V and 1 base on J, and the germline ends lie 14 bases apart. Participants in the prospective study were aged roughly 18 to 100 years, lived in over 20 United States geographic areas, and enrolled through a virtual design. Cohort assignment in the prospective study relied on participant-reported clinical history from a screening survey and a study questionnaire. ImmuneRACE Cohort 3 recovered participants were defined by two consecutive negative NP/OP PCR tests, healthcare professional clearance, or symptom resolution. In the prospective study, whole blood, serum and a nasopharyngeal or oropharyngeal swab were collected from each participant by mobile phlebotomists. Over a roughly two-month period, participants in the prospective study had the option of providing additional blood draws and questionnaires. Before DNA extraction, blood samples from the prospective study were shipped at room temperature or frozen.

This clone was observed a few times. It has no known antigen specificity. The sample holds no much larger clone one base away, and base qualities are not on file. This receptor was identified in a woman younger than 35 who had recovered from COVID-19. The sequence links TRBV6-2 or TRBV6-3 to TRBJ1-2, with TRBD1 tentatively as D gene (6 bases match). Sample: PBMCs or T cells enriched from blood (not recorded which). This receptor has the CDR3 CASRRTAINYGYTF. The nucleotides read TGTGCCAGCCGCCGGACAGCGATTAACTATGGCTACACCTTC.